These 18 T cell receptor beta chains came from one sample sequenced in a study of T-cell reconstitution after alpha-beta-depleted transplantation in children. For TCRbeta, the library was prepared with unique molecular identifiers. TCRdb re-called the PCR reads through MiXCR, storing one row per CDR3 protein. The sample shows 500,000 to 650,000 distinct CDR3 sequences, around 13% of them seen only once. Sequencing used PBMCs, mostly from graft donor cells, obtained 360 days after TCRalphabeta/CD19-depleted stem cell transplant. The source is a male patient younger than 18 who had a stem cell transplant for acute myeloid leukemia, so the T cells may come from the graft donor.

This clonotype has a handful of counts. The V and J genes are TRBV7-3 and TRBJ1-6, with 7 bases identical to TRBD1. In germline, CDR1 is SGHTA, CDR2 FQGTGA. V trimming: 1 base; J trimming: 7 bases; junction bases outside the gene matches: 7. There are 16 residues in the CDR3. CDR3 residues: CASSLKADRANSPLHF. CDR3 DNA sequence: TGTGCCAGCAGCTTAAAGGCCGACAGGGCGAATTCACCCCTCCACTTT.

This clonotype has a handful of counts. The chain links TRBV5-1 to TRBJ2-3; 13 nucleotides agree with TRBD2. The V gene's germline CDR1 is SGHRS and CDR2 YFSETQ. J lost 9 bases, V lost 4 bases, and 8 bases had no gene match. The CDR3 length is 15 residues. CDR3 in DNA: TGCGCCAGCAGCCCCCGTGGACTAGCGGGAGTCACGCAGTATTTT. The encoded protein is CASSPRGLAGVTQYF.

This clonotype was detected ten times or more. The CDR3 sequence is CASSLTGLEQFF. The CDR3 bases are TGTGCCAGCAGCCTGACGGGGCTGGAGCAGTTCTTC. The chain joins TRBV12-3 or TRBV12-4 to TRBJ2-1; D assignment may be TRBD1 or TRBD2 (5 bases each). V was trimmed by 6 bases and J by 10 bases, leaving 13 bases between them. This CDR3 is built from 12 residues.

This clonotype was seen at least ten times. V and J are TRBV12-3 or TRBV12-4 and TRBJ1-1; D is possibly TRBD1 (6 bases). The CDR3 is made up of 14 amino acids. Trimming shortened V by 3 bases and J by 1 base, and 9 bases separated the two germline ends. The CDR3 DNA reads TGTGCCAGCAGTTTTCAGGGGACGAACACTGAAGCTTTCTTT. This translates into CASSFQGTNTEAFF.

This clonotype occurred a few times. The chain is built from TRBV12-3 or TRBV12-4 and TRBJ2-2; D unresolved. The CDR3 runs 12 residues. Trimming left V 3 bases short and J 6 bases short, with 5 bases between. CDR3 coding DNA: TGTGCCAGCAGTTTTGGTTCCGGGGAGCTGTTTTTT. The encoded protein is CASSFGSGELFF.

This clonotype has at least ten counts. The DNA for the CDR3 is TGCAGCGTTGAAGTGTTCATGGGGGGCTCCATGTTCTTCCCGACACTCCATGAGCAGTTCTTC. Amino acid sequence: CSVEVFMGGSMFFPTLHEQFF. V gene TRBV29-1 combines with J gene TRBJ2-1; D might be TRBD1 or TRBD2, each matching 6 bases. Germline V gene sequence: CDR1 SQVTM, CDR2 ANQGSEA. The CDR3 is 21 residues long. Between the trimmed V and J ends, which lost 1 base and 8 bases, there was a span of 36 bases.

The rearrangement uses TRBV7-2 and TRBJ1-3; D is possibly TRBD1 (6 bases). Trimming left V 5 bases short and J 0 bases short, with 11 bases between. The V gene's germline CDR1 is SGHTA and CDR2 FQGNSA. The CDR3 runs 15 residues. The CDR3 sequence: CASSPDRSSGNTIYF. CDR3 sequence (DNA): TGTGCCAGCAGCCCAGACAGGAGCTCTGGAAACACCATATATTTT.

CDR3 in amino acids: CASRTREAGANVLTF. CDR3 DNA sequence: TGTGCCAGCAGGACTAGGGAGGCTGGGGCCAACGTCCTGACTTTC. V gene TRBV7-2 combines with J gene TRBJ2-6; the D gene is possibly TRBD2 (6 bases). CDR1 is SGHTA, CDR2 FQGNSA, per germline. This CDR3 has 15 residues. V was pared by 6 bases and J by 2 bases, with 11 bases between.

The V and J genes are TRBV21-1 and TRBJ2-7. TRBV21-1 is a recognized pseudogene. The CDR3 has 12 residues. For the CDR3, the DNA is TGTGCCAGCAGCAAAGAGGCACCTTACTTTTACTTC. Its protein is CASSKEAPYFYF.

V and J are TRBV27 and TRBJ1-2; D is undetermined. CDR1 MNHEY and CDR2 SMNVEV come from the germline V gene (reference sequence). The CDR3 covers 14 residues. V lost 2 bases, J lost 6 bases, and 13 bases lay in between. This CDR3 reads CASSLPHPLHGYTF. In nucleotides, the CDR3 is TGTGCCAGCAGTTTACCCCACCCTCTCCATGGCTACACCTTC.

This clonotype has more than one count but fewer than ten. CDR3 sequence (DNA): TGTGCCAGCAGTGAAGAGGGGGGACAGACACACGAGCAGTACTTC. Protein: CASSEEGGQTHEQYF. The rearrangement links TRBV6-1 to TRBJ2-7; D may be TRBD1 (7 bases). Germline-derived CDR1 and CDR2 are MNHNS and SASEGT. This CDR3 has 15 amino acids. The V end was cut by 1 base, the J end by 5 bases, with 15 bases between.

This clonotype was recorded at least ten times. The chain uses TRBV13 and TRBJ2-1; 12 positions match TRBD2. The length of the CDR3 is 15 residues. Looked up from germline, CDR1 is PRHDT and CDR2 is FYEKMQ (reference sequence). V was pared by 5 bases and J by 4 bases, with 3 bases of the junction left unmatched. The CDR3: CASSDGTSGYNEQFF. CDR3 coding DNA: TGTGCCAGCAGCGACGGGACTAGCGGGTACAATGAGCAGTTCTTC. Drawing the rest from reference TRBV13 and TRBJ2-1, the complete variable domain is AAGVIQSPRHLIKEKRETATLKCYPIPRHDTVYWYQQGPGQDPQFLISFYEKMQSDKGSIPDRFSAQQFSDYHSELNMSSLELGDSALYFCASSDGTSGYNEQFFGPGTRLTVL.

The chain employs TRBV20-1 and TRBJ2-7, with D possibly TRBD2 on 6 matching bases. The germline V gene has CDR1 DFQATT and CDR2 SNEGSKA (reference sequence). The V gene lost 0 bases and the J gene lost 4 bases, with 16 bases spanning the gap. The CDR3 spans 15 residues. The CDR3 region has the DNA TGCAGTGCTAGAGATCAGCGCGGACTACCATACGAGCAGTACTTC. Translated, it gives CSARDQRGLPYEQYF.

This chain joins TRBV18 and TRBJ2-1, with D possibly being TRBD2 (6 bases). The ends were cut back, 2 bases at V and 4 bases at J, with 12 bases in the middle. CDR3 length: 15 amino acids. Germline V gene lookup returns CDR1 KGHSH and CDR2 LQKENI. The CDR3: CASSPSIAVYNEQFF. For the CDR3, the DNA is TGTGCCAGCTCACCATCGATAGCGGTATACAATGAGCAGTTCTTC.

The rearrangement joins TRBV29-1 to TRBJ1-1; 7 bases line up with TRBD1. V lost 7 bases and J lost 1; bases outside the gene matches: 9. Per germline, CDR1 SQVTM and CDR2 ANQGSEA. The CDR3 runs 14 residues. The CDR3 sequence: CSATTGDGNTEAFF. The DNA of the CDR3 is TGCAGCGCCACTACAGGGGATGGGAACACTGAAGCTTTCTTT.

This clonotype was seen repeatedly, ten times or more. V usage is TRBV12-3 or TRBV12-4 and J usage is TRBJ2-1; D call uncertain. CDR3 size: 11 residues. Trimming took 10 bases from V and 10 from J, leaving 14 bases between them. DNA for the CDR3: TGTGCCACTACTCTCCTGAGAGAGCAGTTCTTC. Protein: CATTLLREQFF.

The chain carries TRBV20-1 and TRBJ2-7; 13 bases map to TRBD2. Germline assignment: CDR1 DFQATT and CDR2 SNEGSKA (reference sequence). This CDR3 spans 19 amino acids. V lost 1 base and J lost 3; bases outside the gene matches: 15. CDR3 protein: CSARGGTSGMKYRIYEQYF. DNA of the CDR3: TGCAGTGCTAGAGGGGGGACTAGCGGGATGAAGTATCGTATCTACGAGCAGTACTTC.

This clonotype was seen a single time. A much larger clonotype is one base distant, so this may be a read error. CDR3 residues: CASSQDGDTRYF. In nucleotides, the CDR3 is TGCGCCAGCAGCCAAGATGGGGATACGCGGTATTTT. The chain uses TRBV4-3 and TRBJ2-3, with D unclear. The length of the CDR3 is 12 residues. The V gene's germline CDR1 is LGHNA and CDR2 YSLEER.